The clone carrying this T cell receptor beta chain was found many times. The sample comes from a study of regulatory T cells in long-lasting Graves disease. The CDR3 length is 14 residues. J was trimmed by 3 bases and V by 3 bases; bases with no gene match: 5. Germline V lookup: CDR1 SGHNT, CDR2 YENEEA. Building the TCR beta libraries relied on iRepertoire HTBI primers, and CDR3 regions underwent Arm-PCR. TCRdb itself ran the multiplex PCR reads through MiXCR, one entry per CDR3 protein. Among about 430,000 distinct CDR3 sequences listed, 15% were seen once. Time point: newly diagnosed GD, antithyroid drugs for less than 3 months. Scientists built the TCR library using RNA that was extracted from PBMCs. These sequences were also reported in another study, on T cells in Graves' hyperthyroidism and ophthalmopathy.

The sequences come from peripheral blood mononuclear cells (PBMCs), collected at new diagnosis, from a patient treated with antithyroid drugs. The chain combines TRBV11-3 with TRBJ2-7; 7 nucleotides align to TRBD1. This receptor was identified in a woman aged 40 to 55 with Graves disease. As DNA, the CDR3 is TGTGCCAGCAGCTTTGGACAGGCCGGCTACGAGCAGTACTTC. Its protein is CASSFGQAGYEQYF.